A selection of T cell receptor beta chains follows, all from one sample in a study of CD4+ T cells in melanoma. Produced via immunoSEQ multiplex PCR; TCRdb's table is partial and in-frame only. Altogether some 110,000 clones are present, around 92% being singletons, with the ten largest covering around 3%. The sequenced sample consisted of peripheral blood. These receptors originate from a human donor with melanoma. The CDR3 runs from the conserved cysteine through the conserved F or W. Fields, in order: V gene, J gene, CDR3 protein.

>TRBV27|TRBJ2-7
CASSKQGGDEQYF
>TRBV7-2|TRBJ2-2
CASSLEQGRELFF
>TRBV5-1|TRBJ2-5
CASSFGTEGETQYF
>TRBV6-5|TRBJ1-5
CASSYRQDYQPQHF
>TRBV7-9|TRBJ1-1
CAIATAGRIITEAFF
>TRBV6-5|TRBJ2-7
CASSGLAEEYEQYF
>TRBV5-6|TRBJ1-6
CASSFIQASINSPLHF
>TRBV6-5|TRBJ1-1
CARGTGGISCEAFF
>TRBV5-6|TRBJ1-6
CASSLIGGANSPLHF
>TRBV6-1|TRBJ1-2
CASSGGFSYYGYTF
>TRBV27|TRBJ2-3
CASSWEHPVSTDTQYF
>TRBV4-3|TRBJ2-3
CASSQDKGGGTFTDTQYF
>TRBV7-2|TRBJ1-1
CASSLRDRNTEAFF
>TRBV28|TRBJ1-1
CASTLWTEAFF
>TRBV7-9|TRBJ2-1
CASSLTGEQFF
>TRBV19|TRBJ1-2
CASSIGGALYYGYTF
>TRBV5-4|TRBJ1-2
CASSLIANYGYTF
>TRBV30|TRBJ2-3
CAWSVKAGADTQYF
>TRBV29-1|TRBJ2-1
CSAEGTESYNEQFF
>TRBV19|TRBJ1-5
CASSSRSLSNQPQHF
>TRBV5-1|TRBJ1-2
CASTPAGGNGYTF
>TRBV19|TRBJ2-7
CASSTRGTSSYEQYF
>TRBV6-5|TRBJ2-7
CASSSSFVTEQYF
>TRBV5-1|TRBJ1-5
CASSLGPHPNQPQHF
>TRBV11-2|TRBJ2-1
CASSSGTSDYNEQFF
>TRBV14|TRBJ2-3
CASSQDSDTQYF
>TRBV5-1|TRBJ2-1
CASSFSAMSPLYNEQFF
>TRBV5-8|TRBJ2-6
CASMRGTGRSGANVLTF
>TRBV18|TRBJ1-3
CASSPTGTISGNTIYF
>TRBV6-5|TRBJ1-5
CASSPSGGTRRPQHF
>TRBV5-6|TRBJ2-2
CASSLQQGRDTGELFF
>TRBV5-1|TRBJ2-7
CASSLAGGNYEQYF
>TRBV7-2|TRBJ1-1
CASSPVYADTEAFF
>TRBV5-1|TRBJ1-2
CASSPSVGNYGYTF